The 13 T cell receptor beta chains listed next were all sequenced from one sample in a study of cytomegalovirus exposure and HLA in healthy donors. Primers included in the PCR were 60 Vbeta and 13 Jbeta primers. Repertoires were generated with immunoSEQ multiplex PCR, while TCRdb's copy carries only in-frame clones and drops some. The repertoire holds some 120,000 clones, with about four fifths as singletons. The material sequenced was PBMCs. These receptors all stem from a man younger than 45 in good health and CMV-seronegative.

This clone was counted only a few times. The J gene is TRBJ2-7, the V gene TRBV30, with TRBD1 matching over 9 bases. This CDR3 is built from 17 residues. Germline CDR1 and CDR2: GTSNPN and SVGIG (reference sequence). V was pared by 3 bases and J by 1 base, with 13 bases of the junction left unmatched. The CDR3 DNA is TGTGCCTGGAGCTATAGAGCGGACAGGGGCGATTCCTACGAGCAGTACTTC. Translation: CAWSYRADRGDSYEQYF.

V and J are TRBV7-9 and TRBJ2-1, with 9 nucleotides matching TRBD2. The CDR3 totals 18 residues. Germline trimming cut 0 bases from V and 2 bases from J; bases unmatched to any gene: 8. Germline CDR1 is SEHNR and CDR2 is FQNEAQ (reference sequence). This CDR3 reads CASSLATLAGETYNEQFF. The CDR3 DNA is TGTGCCAGCAGCTTAGCAACTTTAGCGGGGGAGACCTACAATGAGCAGTTCTTC.

The chain couples TRBV5-6 to TRBJ2-1, with TRBD2 identical over 10 bases. The germline V gene encodes CDR1 SGHDT and CDR2 YYEEEE. With 2 bases clipped from V and 4 bases from J, the junction kept 3 bases outside the gene matches. The CDR3 totals 15 residues. The CDR3 DNA reads as TGTGCCAGCAGCTTTGGACTAGCGGCTTACAATGAGCAGTTCTTC. It is translated as CASSFGLAAYNEQFF.

The chain couples TRBV5-1 to TRBJ2-1; a possible D gene is TRBD1 (6 bases). From germline, CDR1 is SGHRS and CDR2 YFSETQ. The CDR3 is 14 amino acids. V dropped 5 bases and J dropped 5 bases, with 14 bases sitting between them. Here the CDR3 reads CASRGGATDNEQFF. DNA for the CDR3: TGCGCCAGCAGAGGGGGAGCGACGGACAATGAGCAGTTCTTC.

The chain joins TRBV25-1 to TRBJ2-5, with 7 positions matching TRBD1. V lost 5 bases to trimming and J lost 7 bases; unmatched junction nucleotides: 10. The CDR3 runs 14 residues. Germline lookup yields CDR1 MGHDK and CDR2 SYGVNS. CDR3 in amino acids: CASSPEETGSTQYF. As DNA, the CDR3 is TGTGCCAGCAGTCCCGAAGAGACAGGGTCGACCCAGTACTTC.

This rearrangement joins TRBV4-2 to TRBJ2-1, with D possibly matching TRBD2 (7 bases). Trimming removed 1 base at V and 3 bases at J, with 13 bases between. CDR1 is LGHNA, CDR2 YNFKEQ, per germline. The CDR3 is made up of 16 amino acids. CDR3 amino acids: CASSQARGALYNEQFF. The CDR3 nucleotides are TGTGCCAGCAGCCAAGCCCGGGGGGCCCTCTACAATGAGCAGTTCTTC.

In DNA form, the CDR3 reads TGTGCCAATACGGACGTGAGGGACACTGAAGCTTTCTTT. It translates to CANTDVRDTEAFF. The chain employs TRBV7-9 and TRBJ1-1; D is unresolved. The CDR3 contains 13 residues. Germline lookup yields CDR1 SEHNR and CDR2 FQNEAQ (reference sequence). The V and J ends lost 10 bases and 3 bases respectively, with 15 bases between them.

V and J are TRBV29-1 and TRBJ1-2, with 7 bases lining up with TRBD1. The CDR3 runs 14 residues. V shed 6 bases and J 4 bases; nucleotides not matched to a gene: 11. Germline assignment: CDR1 SQVTM and CDR2 ANQGSEA. In DNA, the CDR3 is TGCAGCGTGGGGGACAGCCTAATAGGCTATGGCTACACCTTC. Its protein product is CSVGDSLIGYGYTF.

The gene calls are TRBV5-1 and TRBJ1-6; TRBD1 might be the D (6 bases). The CDR3 spans 15 residues. The V end was cut by 1 base, the J end by 5 bases, with 10 bases between. Germline CDR1 SGHRS, CDR2 YFSETQ. In DNA form, the CDR3 reads TGCGCCAGCAGCTTGACCGGGACACATAATTCACCCCTCCACTTT. This translates into CASSLTGTHNSPLHF.

V is TRBV9 and J is TRBJ2-4; 9 bases are shared with TRBD1. Germline values: CDR1 SGDLS, CDR2 YYNGEE. Trimming took 5 bases from V and 8 from J; bases not matched to a gene: 14. The CDR3 is made up of 16 amino acids. CDR3 residues: CASRSGQGAEGDIQYF. DNA for the CDR3: TGTGCCAGCAGGTCGGGACAGGGAGCCGAAGGGGACATTCAGTACTTC.

The chain carries TRBV18 and TRBJ2-3; possibly TRBD2 for D (6 bases). The CDR3 loop spans 13 amino acids. Germline CDR1 and CDR2: KGHSH and LQKENI. Trimming stripped 4 bases from V and 1 base from J, with 6 bases between. The CDR3 region is CASSQRGTDTQYF. CDR3 sequence (DNA): TGTGCCAGCTCACAGCGGGGCACAGATACGCAGTATTTT. The complete variable domain, with remaining parts taken from reference TRBV18 and TRBJ2-3, reads NAGVMQNPRHLVRRRGQEARLRCSPMKGHSHVYWYRQLPEEGLKFMVYLQKENIIDESGMPKERFSAEFPKEGPSILRIQQVVRGDSAAYFCASSQRGTDTQYFGPGTRLTVL.

The rearrangement uses TRBV6-1 and TRBJ2-3; 11 bases match TRBD2. Germline V CDR1 and CDR2: MNHNS, SASEGT. V was clipped by 6 bases and J by 0 bases; unmatched bases: 2. There are 15 residues in the CDR3. The CDR3 nucleotides are TGTGCCAGCAGGGGACTAGCGGCAAGCACAGATACGCAGTATTTT. It specifies CASRGLAASTDTQYF.

This clone has more than one count but fewer than ten. The chain links TRBV15 to TRBJ1-4; D not certain. The CDR3 runs 14 residues. Germline loops: CDR1 LNHNV, CDR2 YYDKDF (reference sequence). Trimming took off 0 bases at V and 8 bases at J, with 10 bases between the two ends. CDR3 protein: CATSRDTEEEKLFF. The CDR3 DNA reads as TGTGCCACCAGCAGAGATACGGAGGAGGAAAAACTGTTTTTT.